The TCR beta chain described here comes from a study of T cell responses to AZD1222 COVID-19 vaccine. Study-wide points: Spike-spanning, vaccine-associated CD4 TCRs were dominant at 160-218 and 743-854. Reports say nearly half of spike-specific TCRs go after unmutated variant regions. With two AZD1222 doses given, Spike-specific TCR breadth and depth both rose.

CDR1 is WNHNN and CDR2 is SYGVQD in the germline V gene (reference sequence). The CDR3 totals 14 residues. V shed 4 bases and J shed 1 base, with 10 bases lying between them. Of note for this clone: The antigen is unknown.

Method: immunoSEQ multiplex PCR; TCRdb's copy keeps in-frame clones and lacks some. The table includes under 200,000 clones, 92% detected once. The chain combines TRBV10-1 with TRBJ1-1; no definite D call. Sequences were derived from peripheral blood, sampled on day 0 of MenACWY control vaccination. The TCR sequence derives from an adult in good health. CDR3 residues: CASSGQLRNTEAFF. The CDR3 coding sequence is TGCGCCAGCAGTGGGCAGCTACGGAACACTGAAGCTTTCTTT.